One sample yielded the 16 T cell receptor beta chains listed below, sequenced in a study of shared clonotypes between healthy human individuals. TCRdb's table, derived via immunoSEQ multiplex PCR, lists solely in-frame clones and lacks some. The sample includes millions of clones, over 85% of them seen just once. What was sequenced was naive CD4+ T cells sorted from blood. Sample subset: CD45RA+ positively selected. The receptors shown here come from a young man in good health.

The chain links TRBV10-1 to TRBJ2-3, with D tentatively TRBD2 (7 bases). CDR3 length equals 15 residues. Germline-derived CDR1 and CDR2 are WNHNN and SYGVQD (reference sequence). V shed 0 bases and J shed 4 bases, with 11 bases lying between them. The CDR3 loop is CASSESRGGADTQYF. DNA for the CDR3: TGCGCCAGCAGTGAGTCTAGAGGGGGGGCAGATACGCAGTATTTT.

The chain uses TRBV5-1 and TRBJ2-7; D possibly uses TRBD1 or TRBD2 (7 bases each). The CDR3 is made up of 15 amino acids. CDR1 and CDR2 from the germline V gene are SGHRS and YFSETQ. V shed 2 bases and J shed 4 bases, with 16 bases lying between them. The CDR3 loop is CASSFQGGGAYEQYF. CDR3 coding DNA: TGCGCCAGCAGCTTCCAGGGAGGGGGCGCGTACGAGCAGTACTTC.

The V and J genes are TRBV6-5 and TRBJ1-4; D gene uncertain. The CDR3 is 12 amino acids. CDR1 and CDR2 (germline): MNHEY, SVGAGI. With 6 bases removed from V and 10 bases from J, the gap between germline ends came to 12 bases. CDR3: CASRRGAGKLFF. CDR3 in DNA: TGTGCCAGCAGACGGGGTGCGGGAAAACTGTTTTTT.

The chain employs TRBV29-1 and TRBJ1-1; TRBD1 is a possible D gene (6 bases). The CDR3 runs to 13 residues. Germline CDR1 and CDR2: SQVTM and ANQGSEA. Trimming took 5 bases from V and 1 from J, leaving 11 bases between them. CDR3 protein: CSVSDRKNTEAFF. The CDR3 bases are TGCAGCGTTTCCGACAGGAAGAACACTGAAGCTTTCTTT.

In this sample, this clone turned up once. A clone one base away is much larger, so this may be a read error. The same CDR3 is also encoded by other DNA sequences in this sample. V gene TRBV7-8 combines with J gene TRBJ2-2; no definite D call. The germline gives CDR1 SGHVS, CDR2 FQNEAQ. Trimming cost V 5 bases and J 2 bases, with 3 bases left between them. The CDR3 consists of 12 residues. CDR3 nucleotides: TGTGCCAGCAGCCTAAACACCGGGGAGCTGTTTTTT. Amino acid sequence: CASSLNTGELFF.

This chain connects TRBV28 to TRBJ1-1, with unresolved D. Germline CDR1 reads MDHEN; CDR2 reads SYDVKM. The CDR3 spans 14 residues. Trimming stripped 5 bases from V and 7 bases from J, with 17 bases between. CDR3 residues: CASSPPRRRGEAFF. The CDR3 coding sequence is TGTGCCAGCAGTCCCCCCCGGCGGCGGGGTGAAGCTTTCTTT.

The J gene is TRBJ2-1, the V gene TRBV13; a possible D gene is TRBD2 (6 bases). V shed 6 bases and J shed 4 bases, with 19 bases lying between them. The CDR3 is 16 residues long. Germline CDR1 PRHDT, CDR2 FYEKMQ (reference sequence). The CDR3 DNA reads TGTGCCAGCAGTTCCACCGGGACTCCAACTTACAATGAGCAGTTCTTC. Protein sequence: CASSSTGTPTYNEQFF.

The genes are TRBV5-1 and TRBJ2-2, with D uncertain. Germline V gene sequence: CDR1 SGHRS, CDR2 YFSETQ. The length of the CDR3 is 16 residues. The germline V and J ends were trimmed by 0 bases and 2 bases, with 11 bases remaining between them. The DNA for the CDR3 is TGCGCCAGCAGCTTGGAGTTATTGGGCAACACCGGGGAGCTGTTTTTT. Its protein is CASSLELLGNTGELFF.

The gene calls are TRBV25-1 and TRBJ2-5; 10 positions agree with TRBD1. Looked up from germline, CDR1 is MGHDK and CDR2 is SYGVNS. This CDR3 spans 15 amino acids. J lost 2 bases, V lost 3 bases, and 3 bases had no gene match. Written as DNA, the CDR3 is TGTGCCAGCAGTGAGTGGACAGGGGGGCAAGAGACCCAGTACTTC. Translated: CASSEWTGGQETQYF.

This sequence joins TRBV18 and TRBJ1-1; TRBD1 is a possible D gene (5 bases). Trimming removed 3 bases at V and 0 bases at J, with 11 bases between. Looked up from germline, CDR1 is KGHSH and CDR2 is LQKENI. The CDR3 is 15 amino acids. The chain's CDR3 is CASSPSQELNTEAFF. The CDR3 DNA is TGTGCCAGCTCACCTTCACAGGAGTTGAACACTGAAGCTTTCTTT.

J is TRBJ1-2 and V is TRBV30; no clear D. V lost 1 base to trimming and J lost 4 bases, with 4 bases between them. Germline V gives CDR1 GTSNPN, CDR2 SVGIG (reference sequence). The CDR3 consists of 11 residues. The CDR3 loop reads CAWSESYGYTF. DNA of the CDR3: TGTGCCTGGAGTGAGAGCTATGGCTACACCTTC.

The chain couples TRBV5-1 to TRBJ1-6, with 10 bases aligning to TRBD1. The ends lost 1 base at V and 6 bases at J; junction bases unmatched: 7. CDR3 size: 17 residues. The germline V gene encodes CDR1 SGHRS and CDR2 YFSETQ. The CDR3 is CASSLLTGGSSNSPLHF. The CDR3 region has the DNA TGCGCCAGCAGCTTGTTGACAGGGGGCAGTAGTAATTCACCCCTCCACTTT.

V usage is TRBV5-1 and J usage is TRBJ1-6, with TRBD1 matching over 9 bases. V was pared by 4 bases and J by 6 bases, with 2 bases of the junction left unmatched. This CDR3 has 14 amino acids. The germline gives CDR1 SGHRS, CDR2 YFSETQ. CDR3 region: CASSTGGSNSPLHF. CDR3 coding DNA: TGCGCCAGCAGCACAGGGGGCAGTAATTCACCCCTCCACTTT.

The chain combines TRBV7-2 with TRBJ1-1; no firm D call. CDR3 length: 12 amino acids. Trimming removed 6 bases at V and 1 base at J, with 6 bases between. Germline CDR1 SGHTA, CDR2 FQGNSA. The CDR3 loop reads CASRDPNTEAFF. CDR3 coding DNA: TGTGCCAGCAGGGACCCGAACACTGAAGCTTTCTTT.

In this sample, this clone turned up once. V and J are TRBV6-5 and TRBJ2-2, with D possibly being TRBD2 (5 bases). Trimming took 2 bases from V and 7 from J, leaving 14 bases between them. The CDR3 is made up of 15 amino acids. Looked up from germline, CDR1 is MNHEY and CDR2 is SVGAGI. CDR3 nucleotides: TGTGCCAGCAGTTACACCCAAACTAGTGTCGGGGAGCTGTTTTTT. Protein sequence: CASSYTQTSVGELFF.

The rearrangement joins TRBV18 to TRBJ1-1, with 7 bases lining up with TRBD1. From germline, CDR1 is KGHSH and CDR2 LQKENI. CDR3 size: 14 residues. J lost 0 bases, V lost 5 bases, and 3 bases had no gene match. The CDR3 DNA is TGTGCCAGCTCATCGACAGGGATGAACACTGAAGCTTTCTTT. Translation gives CASSSTGMNTEAFF.